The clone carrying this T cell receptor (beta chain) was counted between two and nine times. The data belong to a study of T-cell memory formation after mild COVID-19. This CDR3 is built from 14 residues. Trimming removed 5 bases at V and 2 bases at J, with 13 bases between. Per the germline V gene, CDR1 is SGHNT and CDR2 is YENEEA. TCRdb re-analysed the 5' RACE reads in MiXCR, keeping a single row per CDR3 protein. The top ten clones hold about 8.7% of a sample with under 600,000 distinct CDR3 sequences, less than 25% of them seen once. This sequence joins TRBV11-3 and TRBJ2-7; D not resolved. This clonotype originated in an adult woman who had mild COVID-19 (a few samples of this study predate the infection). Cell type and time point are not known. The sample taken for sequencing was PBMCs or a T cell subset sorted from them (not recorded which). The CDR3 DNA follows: TGTGCCAGCAGCATCACTGCAGCTACCTACGAGCAGTACTTC. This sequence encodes CASSITAATYEQYF.